The count of the clone carrying this T cell receptor beta chain is one. The antigen is not known. V was pared by 5 bases and J by 2 bases, with 6 bases between. The CDR3 consists of 12 residues. In germline, CDR1 is MNHEY, CDR2 SVGAGI. Sequencing used immunoSEQ multiplex PCR; TCRdb keeps in-frame clones, though not all of them. The table records 70,000 to 80,000 clones, 93% of them present only once. The entry originates in a study of OX40 agonist ivuxolimab in advanced cancers. Study in general: Among those enrolled, mean age was about 62 years (range about 23 to 90) and about 82% were male.

Study results and limitations: The work left the antigen specificity of expanded peripheral T cells undetermined.

The chain uses TRBV6-5 and TRBJ1-1, with D unresolved. The specimen was CD4+ or CD8+ T cells sorted from blood, collected in a trial of the OX40 agonist ivuxolimab. The receptor's source is an adult with an advanced solid tumor such as melanoma, head and neck, liver or kidney cancer. CDR3 in DNA: TGTGCCAGCAGTAGGGTTAACACTGAAGCTTTCTTT. Translated: CASSRVNTEAFF.